This TCR beta chain comes out of a study of CD8 T cells in Susac syndrome. Study overall: Blood was drawn from Susac syndrome patients while they were therapy-naive, on corticosteroids, or on intravenous immunoglobulin alone.

About this clonotype: Its antigen remains unidentified.

Overall study results and limits: In Susac patients, clonal expansion was not detected in CD4+ cells.

An amount of RNA that ranged from about 0.45 to 1 ug was reverse transcribed with random hexamers. Coverage of TCR beta CDR3 amplification by immunoSEQ multiplex PCR extended to 54 Vbeta and 13 Jbeta. TCRdb re-called the immunoSEQ multiplex PCR reads through MiXCR, storing one row per CDR3 protein. The top ten hold roughly 0.3% of the sample, which has some 94,000 distinct CDR3 sequences, 85% to 95% seen once. TEMRA cells were FACS-enriched, with CD8+ and CD4+ T cells isolated negatively. The CDR3 totals 14 residues. V lost 5 bases and J lost 7; bases outside the gene matches: 10. Germline V gene sequence: CDR1 SGHAT, CDR2 FQNNGV.

Sequencing was done on a sample of CD4+ T cells from PBMCs. The genes are TRBV11-2 and TRBJ2-5, with 7 bases identical to TRBD1. This sequence was found in a human donor with Susac syndrome. The CDR3 reads CASSPGQARGTQYF. DNA of the CDR3: TGTGCCAGCAGCCCTGGACAGGCCCGGGGGACCCAGTACTTC. Supplemented by reference TRBV11-2 and TRBJ2-5, the full variable domain reads EAGVAQSPRYKIIEKRQSVAFWCNPISGHATLYWYQQILGQGPKLLIQFQNNGVVDDSQLPKDRFSAERLKGVDSTLKIQPAKLEDSAVYLCASSPGQARGTQYFGPGTRLLVL.